This T cell receptor beta chain stems from a study of blood T cell repertoires in COVID-19. Study-wide background: The United States, Italy and Spain were the sources of the acute and convalescent COVID-19 samples. The cDNA or gDNA used as material had been derived from T cells, B-cell-depleted T cells, or PBMCs.

Original handling: Counts of nucleated cells, estimated from reference gene primer amplification, were obtained. Repertoires were generated with immunoSEQ multiplex PCR, while TCRdb's copy carries only in-frame clones and drops some. D and trimming were read from the DNA, whereas the V and J calls and clone size are those reported in that table. In the table there are about 100,000 clones, 80% to 95% of which are singletons. The V and J ends lost 3 bases and 5 bases respectively, with 8 bases between them. The CDR3 spans 12 residues. Germline assignment: CDR1 SGDLS and CDR2 YYNGEE. This receptor was taken from a man between 60 and 75 years old with acute or convalescent COVID-19. The chain employs TRBV9 and TRBJ2-5; possible D gene TRBD1, 6 bases. The sample was peripheral blood. The CDR3 spells CASSAQGETQYF. Written as DNA, the CDR3 is TGTGCCAGCAGCGCTCAGGGGGAGACCCAGTACTTC.